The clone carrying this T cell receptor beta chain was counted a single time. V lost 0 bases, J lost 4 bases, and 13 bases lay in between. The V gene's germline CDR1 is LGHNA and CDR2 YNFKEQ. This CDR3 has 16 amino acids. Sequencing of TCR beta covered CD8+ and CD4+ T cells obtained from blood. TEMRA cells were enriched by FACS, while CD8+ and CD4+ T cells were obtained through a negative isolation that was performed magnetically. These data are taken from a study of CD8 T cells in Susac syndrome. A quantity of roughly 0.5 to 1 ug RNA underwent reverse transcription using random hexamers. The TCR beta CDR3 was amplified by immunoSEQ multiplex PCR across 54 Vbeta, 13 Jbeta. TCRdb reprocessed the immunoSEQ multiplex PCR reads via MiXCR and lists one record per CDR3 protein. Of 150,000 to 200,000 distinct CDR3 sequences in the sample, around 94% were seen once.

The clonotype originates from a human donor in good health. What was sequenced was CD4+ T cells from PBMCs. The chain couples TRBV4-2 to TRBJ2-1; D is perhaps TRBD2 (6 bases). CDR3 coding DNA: TGTGCCAGCAGCCAAGATAGAGACGCGGGGTACAATGAGCAGTTCTTC. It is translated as CASSQDRDAGYNEQFF.